A single sample gave rise to the 14 T cell receptor beta chains below, sequenced in a study of a mutant IDH1 vaccine in newly diagnosed glioma. TCRdb keeps only in-frame clones here, not all; method: immunoSEQ multiplex PCR. The table includes tens of thousands of clones, 65% to 90% detected once. Noted time point: baseline, week 1 (first vaccination visit). Treatment: pre-vaccination baseline after standard-of-care therapy. The sequences come from PBMCs, collected from a glioma patient treated with radiotherapy, temozolomide or both. These receptors all stem from a man aged 25 to 45 with glioma.

About this clone itself: Other nucleotide sequences in the sample specify the same CDR3. The V call is TRBV5-1, the J call TRBJ2-1; no firm D call. Germline CDR1 and CDR2: SGHRS and YFSETQ. V was cut by 0 bases and J by 4 bases, with 8 bases left in between. This CDR3 contains 14 residues. Here the CDR3 DNA reads TGCGCCAGCAGCTTGGTTCCGGATTACAATGAGCAGTTCTTC. Translation gives CASSLVPDYNEQFF. Based on the CDR3 plus reference TRBV5-1 and TRBJ2-1, the full variable domain is KAGVTQTPRYLIKTRGQQVTLSCSPISGHRSVSWYQQTPGQGLQFLFEYFSETQRNKGNFPGRFSGRQFSNSRSEMNVSTLELGDSALYLCASSLVPDYNEQFFGPGTRLTVL.

This clone occurred once. V and J are TRBV18 and TRBJ1-1, with TRBD1 matching 9 bases. The V segment lost 5 bases and the J segment 4 bases; nucleotides outside the gene matches: 8. The CDR3 covers 15 residues. Per germline, CDR1 KGHSH and CDR2 LQKENI. CDR3 nucleotide sequence: TGTGCCAGCTCATCTCAGGGGGACAGGGTCACTGAAGCTTTCTTT. It codes for CASSSQGDRVTEAFF.

This chain joins TRBV7-6 and TRBJ2-5; D may correspond to TRBD1 or TRBD2 (5 bases each). TRBJ2-7 matches the DNA end more closely, so the J call is doubtful. The germline V gene encodes CDR1 SGHVS and CDR2 FNYEAQ. The length of the CDR3 is 13 residues. CDR3 sequence reads: CASSYGADYEQYF. In DNA, the CDR3 is TGTGCCAGCAGCTACGGGGCGGACTACGAGCAGTACTTC.

The CDR3, as DNA: TGTGCCAGCAGTTTATCGACAGGGGTTGGGTACAATGAGCAGTTCTTC. This encodes CASSLSTGVGYNEQFF. This chain joins TRBV27 and TRBJ2-1; 8 bases map to TRBD1. Trimming took 0 bases from V and 4 from J; bases not matched to a gene: 5. The germline CDR1 and CDR2 sequences are MNHEY and SMNVEV (reference sequence). The CDR3 has 16 residues.

The CDR3 here is CASRLYRGTNYGYTF. The CDR3 DNA follows: TGTGCCAGCAGACTCTACAGGGGTACTAACTATGGCTACACCTTC. This rearrangement joins TRBV27 to TRBJ1-2; the match to TRBD1 covers 7 bases. Germline loops: CDR1 MNHEY, CDR2 SMNVEV (reference sequence). The CDR3 contains 15 residues. Trimming at V came to 6 bases and at J to 0 bases, leaving 7 bases not matched to a gene.

The chain employs TRBV30 and TRBJ1-6; 9 bases match TRBD1. CDR1 GTSNPN and CDR2 SVGIG come from the germline V gene (reference sequence). The CDR3 covers 15 residues. Unmatched junction bases numbered 9, after V lost 2 bases and J lost 10 bases. CDR3 protein: CAWSYPGQGFSPLHF. The CDR3 region has the DNA TGTGCCTGGAGTTATCCGGGACAGGGATTCTCACCCCTCCACTTT.

The V and J genes are TRBV19 and TRBJ1-1; D might be TRBD1 (6 bases). This CDR3 region has 14 residues. The germline V and J ends were trimmed by 7 bases and 0 bases, with 12 bases remaining between them. The germline V gene has CDR1 LNHDA and CDR2 SQIVND (reference sequence). The CDR3 here is CASTPGHLNTEAFF. For the CDR3, the DNA is TGTGCCAGTACCCCGGGACACTTGAACACTGAAGCTTTCTTT.

By proportion, this clone is medium-sized. The gene calls are TRBV6-4 and TRBJ2-3; 13 bases fit TRBD2. Germline values: CDR1 MRHNA, CDR2 SNTAGT. J lost 4 bases, V lost 2 bases, and 0 bases had no gene match. The CDR3 extends over 15 amino acids. The CDR3, as DNA: TGTGCCAGCAGTGACACTAGCGGGGGGGCAGATACGCAGTATTTT. This gives the protein CASSDTSGGADTQYF.

This clone is medium-sized in the sample. This chain links TRBV19 with TRBJ1-2; D unresolved. The CDR3 length is 16 residues. Germline assignment: CDR1 LNHDA and CDR2 SQIVND (reference sequence). The V and J ends lost 0 bases and 7 bases respectively, with 18 bases between them. The CDR3 loop reads CASSIEPAVTAGGYTF. CDR3 sequence (DNA): TGTGCCAGTAGTATAGAGCCAGCCGTGACTGCGGGTGGCTACACCTTC.

V is TRBV9 and J is TRBJ2-1, with D unresolved. CDR1 is SGDLS and CDR2 is YYNGEE in the germline V gene. V lost 6 bases and J 0 bases, leaving 10 bases between the germline ends. The CDR3 is 14 residues long. CDR3: CASNWGTSYNEQFF. DNA of the CDR3: TGTGCCAGCAACTGGGGTACCTCCTACAATGAGCAGTTCTTC. The full variable domain, its missing parts supplied by reference TRBV9 and TRBJ2-1, is DSGVTQTPKHLITATGQRVTLRCSPRSGDLSVYWYQQSLDQGLQFLIQYYNGEERAKGNILERFSAQQFPDLHSELNLSSLELGDSALYFCASNWGTSYNEQFFGPGTRLTVL.

This sequence joins TRBV30 and TRBJ1-6; a weak D match, TRBD1 (5 bases). This CDR3 comprises 14 residues. V lost 4 bases and J 7 bases, leaving 14 bases between the germline ends. Germline CDR1 reads GTSNPN; CDR2 reads SVGIG (reference sequence). The CDR3 DNA reads as TGTGCCTGGACAGATGGGGCAGGGAATTCACCCCTCCACTTT. Protein: CAWTDGAGNSPLHF.

The chain has TRBV5-4 and TRBJ1-6; TRBD1 matches at 7 bases. CDR3 size: 18 residues. Germline-derived CDR1 and CDR2 are SGHNT and YYREEE (reference sequence). V trimming: 2 bases; J trimming: 5 bases; junction bases outside the gene matches: 13. This chain's CDR3 is CASSFNPVAGQNNSPLHF. The CDR3 DNA is TGTGCCAGCAGCTTTAATCCCGTGGCGGGACAGAATAATTCACCCCTCCACTTT.

This sequence joins TRBV27 and TRBJ2-3; D not resolved. Trimming took off 5 bases at V and 6 bases at J, with 9 bases between the two ends. Per the germline V gene, CDR1 is MNHEY and CDR2 is SMNVEV (reference sequence). CDR3 length equals 12 residues. Written as DNA, the CDR3 is TGTGCCAGCAGTACCCGACTGGATACGCAGTATTTT. This sequence encodes CASSTRLDTQYF.

The V gene is TRBV27, the J gene TRBJ2-1, with a weak D call TRBD1 (6 bases). This CDR3 is built from 13 residues. The V gene's germline CDR1 is MNHEY and CDR2 SMNVEV (reference sequence). The V end lost 5 bases, the J end lost 7 bases, and 12 bases lay between the germline ends. The CDR3 DNA reads TGTGCCAGCAGTAGGGGGACATTTAATGAGCAGTTCTTC. Its translation is CASSRGTFNEQFF.